This T cell receptor beta chain appears in the sequencing data of a study of blood T cell repertoires in COVID-19. Study in general: The origin of the acute and convalescent COVID-19 samples was the United States, Italy and Spain. T cells, B-cell-depleted T cells, or PBMCs provided the cDNA or gDNA that served as material.

Losses at the gene ends were 0 bases for V and 0 bases for J; bases not matched to a gene: 6. The CDR3 runs 19 residues. CDR1 SGHTA and CDR2 FQGTGA come from the germline V gene. How the authors handled the data: Reference gene primer amplification gave nucleated cell count estimates. The data were produced by immunoSEQ multiplex PCR, yet TCRdb's version contains in-frame clones alone and is incomplete. V and J calls and clone size follow that table, whereas D and trimming were derived from the DNA. The sample has 28,000 or so clones, 91% seen once; the top ten hold about a sixth. Material: peripheral blood. This rearrangement joins TRBV7-3 to TRBJ1-3; TRBD1 aligns across 12 bases. The TCR comes from a human donor with active COVID-19. The donor label of this sample is uncertain. Here the CDR3 reads CASSLTGGQGASSGNTIYF. The CDR3 coding sequence is TGTGCCAGCAGCTTAACTGGGGGACAGGGGGCATCCTCTGGAAACACCATATATTTT.